This is a list of T cell receptor beta chains from one sample in a study of control samples from healthy donors and cancer patients. TCRdb's table, derived via immunoSEQ multiplex PCR, lists solely in-frame clones and lacks some. The table has around 110,000 clones, about 93% seen once; the top ten hold about 2.6%. The sequenced sample consisted of blood. These receptor sequences come from a man in his thirties or forties in good health. The CDR3 runs from the conserved cysteine through the conserved F or W. The order of the fields is J gene, clone size, V gene, D gene, CDR3 protein, CDR3 DNA. A D gene is named only where the DNA matches it firmly. Not every row has a clone size; where given, it reads once, few, many or a size class.

j_call: TRBJ2-7; clone_size: -; v_call: TRBV6-5; d_call: -; cdr3_aa: CASSLYEQYF; cdr3_nt: TGTGCCAGCAGCCTCTACGAGCAGTACTTC
j_call: TRBJ2-1; clone_size: -; v_call: TRBV7-9; d_call: TRBD2; cdr3_aa: CASSFAGTRSYNEQFF; cdr3_nt: TGTGCCAGCAGCTTTGCCGGGACTAGATCCTACAATGAGCAGTTCTTC
j_call: TRBJ1-4; clone_size: -; v_call: TRBV4-1; d_call: -; cdr3_aa: CASSQDNQDPSKLFF; cdr3_nt: TGCGCCAGCAGCCAAGATAACCAGGACCCCTCAAAACTGTTTTTT
j_call: TRBJ1-2; clone_size: -; v_call: TRBV5-6; d_call: -; cdr3_aa: CASSPRGSHYGYTF; cdr3_nt: TGTGCCAGCAGCCCTAGGGGCTCTCACTATGGCTACACCTTC
j_call: TRBJ1-2; clone_size: -; v_call: TRBV24-1; d_call: -; cdr3_aa: CATSEGSDGYTF; cdr3_nt: TGTGCCACCAGTGAGGGTTCGGATGGCTACACCTTC
j_call: TRBJ1-1; clone_size: -; v_call: TRBV7-9; d_call: -; cdr3_aa: CASSDANTEAFF; cdr3_nt: TGTGCCAGCAGCGACGCGAACACTGAAGCTTTCTTT
j_call: TRBJ1-1; clone_size: -; v_call: TRBV13; d_call: -; cdr3_aa: CASSPPINTEAFF; cdr3_nt: TGTGCCAGCAGCCCCCCTATAAACACTGAAGCTTTCTTT
j_call: TRBJ2-1; clone_size: -; v_call: TRBV14; d_call: -; cdr3_aa: CASSPTRAGGRQFF; cdr3_nt: TGTGCCAGCAGCCCTACTCGGGCCGGAGGTCGGCAGTTCTTC
j_call: TRBJ2-7; clone_size: -; v_call: TRBV5-1; d_call: -; cdr3_aa: CASSLTQGWTYEQYF; cdr3_nt: TGCGCCAGCAGCTTGACGCAGGGTTGGACCTACGAGCAGTACTTC
j_call: TRBJ2-4; clone_size: -; v_call: TRBV19; d_call: TRBD1; cdr3_aa: CASRDRGTKNIQYF; cdr3_nt: TGTGCCAGCCGGGACAGGGGGACCAAAAACATTCAGTACTTC
j_call: TRBJ2-1; clone_size: -; v_call: TRBV6-5; d_call: TRBD2; cdr3_aa: CASNQLAGGHNEQFF; cdr3_nt: TGTGCCAGCAACCAACTAGCGGGGGGTCACAATGAGCAGTTCTTC
j_call: TRBJ1-1; clone_size: -; v_call: TRBV19; d_call: -; cdr3_aa: CASSFRGEAFF; cdr3_nt: TGTGCCAGTAGTTTTCGCGGTGAAGCTTTCTTT
j_call: TRBJ1-1; clone_size: -; v_call: TRBV28; d_call: -; cdr3_aa: CASSKIPGTTNTEAFF; cdr3_nt: TGTGCCAGCAGCAAAATTCCCGGGACAACTAACACTGAAGCTTTCTTT
j_call: TRBJ1-2; clone_size: -; v_call: TRBV9; d_call: -; cdr3_aa: CASSSLLTGTQGYGYTF; cdr3_nt: TGTGCCAGCAGCTCCCTTCTTACGGGGACACAGGGCTATGGCTACACCTTC
j_call: TRBJ2-7; clone_size: -; v_call: TRBV5-4; d_call: TRBD1; cdr3_aa: CASSPRQGPLEQYF; cdr3_nt: TGTGCCAGCAGCCCTAGACAGGGTCCCCTCGAGCAGTACTTC
j_call: TRBJ1-5; clone_size: -; v_call: TRBV27; d_call: -; cdr3_aa: CASSPTRGEENQPQHF; cdr3_nt: TGTGCCAGCAGCCCCACGAGGGGGGAGGAGAATCAGCCCCAGCATTTT
j_call: TRBJ2-1; clone_size: -; v_call: TRBV2; d_call: -; cdr3_aa: CASSEVRGGSYNEQFF; cdr3_nt: TGTGCCAGCAGTGAAGTAAGGGGGGGTTCCTACAATGAGCAGTTCTTC
j_call: TRBJ1-3; clone_size: -; v_call: TRBV7-6; d_call: -; cdr3_aa: CASRPAPGDGSGNTIYF; cdr3_nt: TGTGCCAGCAGACCAGCACCAGGGGACGGTTCTGGAAACACCATATATTTT
j_call: TRBJ2-1; clone_size: -; v_call: TRBV9; d_call: -; cdr3_aa: CASSLRAAGAYNEQFF; cdr3_nt: TGTGCCAGCAGCCTCCGGGCCGCCGGCGCCTACAATGAGCAGTTCTTC
j_call: TRBJ2-1; clone_size: -; v_call: TRBV5-1; d_call: TRBD2; cdr3_aa: CASSLAGGAYNEQFF; cdr3_nt: TGCGCCAGCAGCTTGGCCGGGGGGGCTTACAATGAGCAGTTCTTC
j_call: TRBJ2-1; clone_size: -; v_call: TRBV27; d_call: -; cdr3_aa: CASSSTPWYNEQFF; cdr3_nt: TGTGCCAGCAGTTCGACCCCTTGGTACAATGAGCAGTTCTTC
j_call: TRBJ2-3; clone_size: -; v_call: TRBV14; d_call: TRBD2; cdr3_aa: CASSQGIRLAGEYTQYF; cdr3_nt: TGTGCCAGCAGCCAAGGTATTCGACTAGCGGGGGAATATACGCAGTATTTT
j_call: TRBJ1-1; clone_size: -; v_call: TRBV5-1; d_call: -; cdr3_aa: CASSLASGRMNTEAFF; cdr3_nt: TGCGCCAGCAGCTTGGCTTCGGGGCGGATGAACACTGAAGCTTTCTTT
j_call: TRBJ2-3; clone_size: -; v_call: TRBV24-1; d_call: TRBD1; cdr3_aa: CATSDLRGQGPDTQYF; cdr3_nt: TGTGCCACCAGTGATTTGCGGGGACAGGGCCCAGATACGCAGTATTTT
j_call: TRBJ2-2; clone_size: -; v_call: TRBV6-4; d_call: TRBD2; cdr3_aa: CASSLLAGALNTGELFF; cdr3_nt: TGTGCCAGCAGCCTTCTAGCGGGGGCGCTGAACACCGGGGAGCTGTTTTTT
j_call: TRBJ1-6; clone_size: -; v_call: TRBV6-4; d_call: -; cdr3_aa: CASSPSGGDSPLHF; cdr3_nt: TGTGCCAGCAGTCCCTCTGGGGGGGATTCACCCCTCCACTTT
j_call: TRBJ2-2; clone_size: -; v_call: TRBV5-4; d_call: -; cdr3_aa: CASSHKRGLTGELFF; cdr3_nt: TGTGCCAGCAGCCATAAAAGGGGTCTAACCGGGGAGCTGTTTTTT
j_call: TRBJ1-1; clone_size: -; v_call: TRBV12-3/TRBV12-4; d_call: -; cdr3_aa: CASSSQVHTEAFF; cdr3_nt: TGTGCCAGCAGTTCCCAAGTGCACACTGAAGCTTTCTTT
j_call: TRBJ1-2; clone_size: -; v_call: TRBV19; d_call: -; cdr3_aa: CASSIAGANYGYTF; cdr3_nt: TGTGCCAGTAGTATAGCGGGGGCTAACTATGGCTACACCTTC
j_call: TRBJ2-5; clone_size: -; v_call: TRBV28; d_call: TRBD1; cdr3_aa: CASSTQDRVKETQYF; cdr3_nt: TGTGCCAGCAGTACGCAGGACAGGGTGAAAGAGACCCAGTACTTC
j_call: TRBJ1-3; clone_size: -; v_call: TRBV10-2; d_call: -; cdr3_aa: CASSHPSGQRGNTIYF; cdr3_nt: TGCGCCAGCAGTCACCCATCAGGACAAAGAGGAAACACCATATATTTT
j_call: TRBJ2-1; clone_size: -; v_call: TRBV5-6; d_call: TRBD2; cdr3_aa: CASSITSGGNNEQFF; cdr3_nt: TGTGCCAGCAGCATAACTAGCGGGGGGAACAATGAGCAGTTCTTC
j_call: TRBJ1-2; clone_size: -; v_call: TRBV27; d_call: -; cdr3_aa: CASRRGGTRGYTF; cdr3_nt: TGTGCCAGCAGGCGGGGGGGGACTCGTGGCTACACCTTC
j_call: TRBJ2-3; clone_size: -; v_call: TRBV6-4; d_call: -; cdr3_aa: CASSDLTDTQYF; cdr3_nt: TGTGCCAGCAGTGACCTCACAGATACGCAGTATTTT
j_call: TRBJ1-1; clone_size: -; v_call: TRBV14; d_call: TRBD1; cdr3_aa: CASSQGHRGVRTEAFF; cdr3_nt: TGTGCCAGCAGCCAAGGACACAGGGGGGTTCGCACTGAAGCTTTCTTT
j_call: TRBJ2-5; clone_size: -; v_call: TRBV6-6; d_call: -; cdr3_aa: CASSRTGALETQYF; cdr3_nt: TGTGCCAGCAGCCGGACCGGAGCACTGGAGACCCAGTACTTC
j_call: TRBJ1-6; clone_size: -; v_call: TRBV27; d_call: -; cdr3_aa: CASSLPVGEVGNSPLHF; cdr3_nt: TGTGCCAGCAGCCTCCCCGTAGGGGAAGTAGGTAATTCACCCCTCCACTTT
j_call: TRBJ2-3; clone_size: once; v_call: TRBV19; d_call: -; cdr3_aa: CASSRQHTDTQYF; cdr3_nt: TGTGCCAGTAGTCGACAGCACACAGATACGCAGTATTTT
j_call: TRBJ2-7; clone_size: -; v_call: TRBV27; d_call: TRBD2; cdr3_aa: CASSLLTSDEQYF; cdr3_nt: TGTGCCAGCAGTTTATTGACTAGCGACGAGCAGTACTTC
j_call: TRBJ1-1; clone_size: -; v_call: TRBV7-2; d_call: -; cdr3_aa: CASSLDVQKNTEAFF; cdr3_nt: TGTGCCAGCAGCTTAGACGTTCAGAAAAACACTGAAGCTTTCTTT
j_call: TRBJ1-2; clone_size: -; v_call: TRBV27; d_call: TRBD1; cdr3_aa: CASKVPGGGYTF; cdr3_nt: TGTGCCAGCAAAGTGCCAGGGGGTGGCTACACCTTC
j_call: TRBJ2-5; clone_size: -; v_call: TRBV6-5; d_call: TRBD1; cdr3_aa: CASSYATGTGLETQYF; cdr3_nt: TGTGCCAGCAGTTACGCCACCGGGACAGGGTTAGAGACCCAGTACTTC
j_call: TRBJ1-1; clone_size: -; v_call: TRBV27; d_call: -; cdr3_aa: CASRNQARDTEAFF; cdr3_nt: TGTGCCAGCAGGAATCAGGCGAGGGACACTGAAGCTTTCTTT
j_call: TRBJ2-2; clone_size: -; v_call: TRBV7-8; d_call: TRBD1; cdr3_aa: CASSYTGGADTGELFF; cdr3_nt: TGTGCCAGCAGCTATACAGGGGGCGCGGACACCGGGGAGCTGTTTTTT
j_call: TRBJ1-5; clone_size: -; v_call: TRBV18; d_call: TRBD1; cdr3_aa: CASSLGTGVQPQHF; cdr3_nt: TGTGCCAGCTCACTGGGGACAGGGGTCCAGCCCCAGCATTTT
j_call: TRBJ2-2; clone_size: -; v_call: TRBV3-1/TRBV3-2; d_call: TRBD1; cdr3_aa: CASSQGLFGQGAPGELFF; cdr3_nt: TGTGCCAGCAGCCAAGGCCTTTTCGGACAGGGGGCCCCCGGGGAGCTGTTTTTT
j_call: TRBJ2-5; clone_size: -; v_call: TRBV28; d_call: -; cdr3_aa: CASSSFRRGAGETQYF; cdr3_nt: TGTGCCAGCAGTTCCTTCCGGAGGGGGGCGGGAGAGACCCAGTACTTC
j_call: TRBJ1-5; clone_size: -; v_call: TRBV7-7; d_call: -; cdr3_aa: CASSSGRRGSNQPQHF; cdr3_nt: TGTGCCAGCAGCTCGGGCCGGCGGGGTAGCAATCAGCCCCAGCATTTT
j_call: TRBJ1-5; clone_size: -; v_call: TRBV28; d_call: -; cdr3_aa: CASSFSGRIQPQHF; cdr3_nt: TGTGCCAGCAGTTTCTCAGGGCGTATTCAGCCCCAGCATTTT
j_call: TRBJ2-5; clone_size: -; v_call: TRBV3-1/TRBV3-2; d_call: -; cdr3_aa: CASSQAGGTQYF; cdr3_nt: TGTGCCAGCAGCCAAGCAGGTGGGACCCAGTACTTC
j_call: TRBJ1-2; clone_size: -; v_call: TRBV7-9; d_call: -; cdr3_aa: CASSLAGVGYTF; cdr3_nt: TGTGCCAGCAGCTTAGCTGGGGTTGGCTACACCTTC
j_call: TRBJ1-4; clone_size: -; v_call: TRBV6-6; d_call: TRBD1; cdr3_aa: CASSPTPGQGGSEKLFF; cdr3_nt: TGTGCCAGCAGTCCCACACCGGGACAGGGTGGGAGTGAAAAACTGTTTTTT
j_call: TRBJ1-1; clone_size: -; v_call: TRBV12-2; d_call: -; cdr3_aa: CASRRICQGSLFF; cdr3_nt: TGTGCAAGTCGCCGCATTTGCCAGGGAAGTCTTTTCTTT
j_call: TRBJ2-2; clone_size: -; v_call: TRBV27; d_call: -; cdr3_aa: CASSYRRGTGELFF; cdr3_nt: TGTGCCAGCTCATACAGGCGGGGAACCGGGGAGCTGTTTTTT
j_call: TRBJ2-2; clone_size: -; v_call: TRBV7-3; d_call: -; cdr3_aa: CASSPPVPGELFF; cdr3_nt: TGTGCCAGCAGCCCCCCCGTCCCCGGGGAGCTGTTTTTT
j_call: TRBJ2-1; clone_size: -; v_call: TRBV29-1; d_call: -; cdr3_aa: CSVKRAGQYNEQFF; cdr3_nt: TGCAGCGTGAAGAGGGCAGGGCAATACAATGAGCAGTTCTTC
j_call: TRBJ1-1; clone_size: -; v_call: TRBV10-3; d_call: -; cdr3_aa: CAISESGAAEAFF; cdr3_nt: TGTGCCATCAGTGAGTCTGGGGCGGCTGAAGCTTTCTTT
j_call: TRBJ1-1; clone_size: -; v_call: TRBV5-1; d_call: -; cdr3_aa: CASSLTRGTEAFF; cdr3_nt: TGCGCCAGCAGCTTGACCCGTGGGACTGAAGCTTTCTTT
j_call: TRBJ1-6; clone_size: -; v_call: TRBV6-5; d_call: -; cdr3_aa: CAGGLSSYNSPLHF; cdr3_nt: TGTGCCGGTGGACTGAGCTCCTATAATTCACCCCTCCACTTT